Listed below are T cell receptor beta chains from one sample, sequenced in a study of patients and donors after allogeneic stem cell transplantation. TCRdb ran MiXCR on the RT-PCR reads and lists one entry per CDR3 protein. The profile shows 200,000 to 250,000 distinct CDR3 sequences, 12% to 15% of them singletons. The sample consisted of blood, either unsorted or a sorted T cell fraction (not recorded which). The origin of the receptors is a human donor who was either an allogeneic HSCT recipient or a stem cell or donor lymphocyte infusion donor (not recorded which). It is not recorded whose cells these are; they may come from a transplant donor. CDR3s include the opening cysteine and the closing phenylalanine or tryptophan. The order of the fields is J gene, clone size, V gene, D gene, CDR3 protein, CDR3 DNA. D genes are given only for firm matches. Clone size, where shown, is once, few, many, or a class for clones that have expanded.

>TRBJ2-3|.|TRBV4-2|TRBD2
CASSQDLRLAGGDTQYF
TGTGCCAGCAGCCAAGATTTACGTCTAGCGGGGGGTGATACGCAGTATTTT
>TRBJ2-7|many|TRBV24-1|TRBD1
CATGQGFPGEQYF
TGTGCCACTGGACAGGGGTTTCCGGGCGAGCAGTACTTC
>TRBJ2-3|.|TRBV20-1|.
CSAARVGTDTQYF
TGCAGTGCGGCACGTGTGGGCACAGATACGCAGTATTTT
>TRBJ2-1|many|TRBV7-6|.
CASSLEDEQFF
TGTGCCAGCAGCTTAGAAGATGAGCAGTTCTTC
>TRBJ1-1|.|TRBV5-8|.
CASSLARARAFF
TGTGCCAGCAGTCTCGCCCGGGCCCGGGCTTTCTTT
>TRBJ1-2|.|TRBV7-7|.
CASSPLYGSGYTF
TGTGCTAGCAGCCCTCTGTACGGGAGCGGCTACACCTTC
>TRBJ2-2|.|TRBV18|.
CASSQPGQSTGELFF
TGTGCCAGCTCACAACCTGGACAGAGCACCGGGGAGCTGTTTTTT
>TRBJ2-7|.|TRBV30|.
CAWSVGSDYEQYF
TGTGCCTGGAGTGTAGGTTCAGACTACGAGCAGTACTTC
>TRBJ1-3|.|TRBV7-2|.
CASSQTGRSGNTIYF
TGTGCCAGCAGCCAGACAGGACGCTCTGGAAACACCATATATTTT
>TRBJ2-2|many|TRBV6-2/TRBV6-3|TRBD1
CASSRQGIDTGELFF
TGTGCCAGCAGCCGACAGGGGATTGACACCGGGGAGCTGTTTTTT
>TRBJ1-2|few|TRBV7-2|.
CASSRVGPFNYGYTF
TGTGCCAGCAGCCGCGTGGGACCGTTTAACTATGGCTACACCTTC
>TRBJ2-7|many|TRBV11-3|.
CASSLQGVYEQYF
TGTGCCAGCAGCCTCCAGGGAGTGTACGAGCAGTACTTC
>TRBJ2-2|few|TRBV9|TRBD1
CASSALQGLGGELFF
TGTGCCAGCAGTGCTCTACAGGGGCTCGGCGGGGAGCTGTTTTTT
>TRBJ2-1|few|TRBV2|TRBD1
CASRERTGGRNEQFF
TGTGCCAGCAGAGAGAGGACAGGGGGTCGGAATGAGCAGTTCTTC
>TRBJ2-5|.|TRBV5-4|.
CASSLDFQETQYF
TGTGCCAGCAGCTTGGACTTCCAAGAGACCCAGTACTTC
>TRBJ2-1|.|TRBV19|.
CASGDRGLDSYNEQFF
TGTGCCAGCGGGGACCGGGGCCTGGACTCCTACAATGAGCAGTTCTTC
>TRBJ2-2|.|TRBV4-2|.
CASSQEILRVFDGELFF
TGTGCCAGCAGCCAAGAAATCCTCAGGGTATTTGACGGGGAGCTGTTTTTT
>TRBJ1-4|.|TRBV20-1|TRBD1
CSARDIQGAANEKLFF
TGCAGTGCTAGAGATATCCAGGGGGCGGCTAATGAAAAACTGTTTTTT
>TRBJ2-1|.|TRBV20-1|TRBD2
CSAPAGGENEQFF
TGCAGTGCGCCAGCGGGAGGAGAGAATGAGCAGTTCTTC
>TRBJ2-3|many|TRBV12-3/TRBV12-4|.
CASSSDSTDTQYF
TGTGCCAGCAGTTCGGATAGCACAGATACGCAGTATTTT
>TRBJ1-4|few|TRBV20-1|TRBD1
CSATGGINEKLFF
TGCAGTGCTACAGGGGGAATTAATGAAAAACTGTTTTTT
>TRBJ2-7|many|TRBV29-1|.
CSVLRDYEQYF
TGCAGCGTTTTGAGGGACTACGAGCAGTACTTC
>TRBJ2-5|few|TRBV10-1|.
CASSTGFLKETQYF
TGCGCCAGCAGTACAGGGTTCCTGAAAGAGACCCAGTACTTC
>TRBJ2-1|.|TRBV15|.
CATSREAGSFSYNEQFF
TGTGCCACCAGCAGAGAGGCAGGGAGCTTCTCCTACAATGAGCAGTTCTTC
>TRBJ2-7|.|TRBV27|.
CASSPYSGLYEQYF
TGTGCCAGCAGCCCCTATTCGGGGCTATACGAGCAGTACTTC
>TRBJ2-5|few|TRBV20-1|.
CSARLVGETQYF
TGCAGTGCTAGACTCGTCGGGGAGACCCAGTACTTC
>TRBJ1-5|many|TRBV12-3/TRBV12-4|.
CASSRTGTGNQPQHF
TGTGCCAGCAGCCGAACAGGGACGGGAAATCAGCCCCAGCATTTT
>TRBJ2-2|many|TRBV18|.
CASSPISQGWSSTGELFF
TGTGCCAGCTCACCTATCTCGCAGGGCTGGAGTTCTACCGGGGAGCTGTTTTTT
>TRBJ2-1|many|TRBV7-9|.
CASRAEGYEQFF
TGTGCCAGCAGGGCTGAGGGGTATGAGCAGTTCTTC
>TRBJ1-2|.|TRBV7-8|TRBD1
CASSPRTGANYGYTF
TGTGCCAGCAGCCCAAGGACAGGAGCCAACTATGGCTACACCTTC
>TRBJ2-3|few|TRBV4-2|TRBD2
CASSQGVVSGGRGDTQYF
TGTGCCAGCAGCCAAGGAGTGGTGTCGGGGGGGCGGGGTGATACGCAGTATTTT
>TRBJ1-5|.|TRBV18|.
CASSPAHSNQPQHF
TGTGCCAGCTCACCAGCCCACAGCAATCAGCCCCAGCATTTT
>TRBJ1-1|few|TRBV12-3/TRBV12-4|.
CASSRRLGRNTEAFF
TGTGCCAGCAGCCGCAGACTGGGTCGGAACACTGAAGCTTTCTTT
>TRBJ2-2|few|TRBV7-2|TRBD2
CASSRLAGGRTGELFF
TGTGCCAGCAGCCGGCTAGCGGGGGGGCGGACCGGGGAGCTGTTTTTT
>TRBJ2-2|many|TRBV15|.
CATSKGDTGELFF
TGTGCCACCAGCAAGGGCGACACCGGGGAGCTGTTTTTT
>TRBJ2-7|few|TRBV27|TRBD1
CASSPYRGQVSYEQYF
TGTGCCAGCAGCCCTTACAGGGGGCAGGTTTCCTACGAGCAGTACTTC
>TRBJ2-5|few|TRBV20-1|.
CSPLRGFGETQYF
TGCAGCCCGTTGAGGGGTTTCGGGGAGACCCAGTACTTC
>TRBJ1-4|.|TRBV19|.
CASTGGTTTNEKLFF
TGTGCCAGTACTGGGGGGACTACAACTAATGAAAAACTGTTTTTT
>TRBJ2-2|few|TRBV29-1|TRBD1
CSVMNDGTANTGELFF
TGCAGCGTAATGAATGACGGGACAGCTAACACCGGGGAGCTGTTTTTT
>TRBJ1-2|.|TRBV27|.
CASSLRARGDGYTF
TGTGCCAGCAGTTTAAGAGCCAGGGGCGATGGCTACACCTTC
>TRBJ2-5|few|TRBV20-1|TRBD2
CSARDSSGRGAETQYF
TGCAGTGCTAGAGATAGCAGCGGGAGGGGGGCAGAGACCCAGTACTTC
>TRBJ2-3|many|TRBV4-1|.
CASSQGAGTDTQYF
TGCGCCAGCAGCCAGGGGGCGGGTACAGATACGCAGTATTTT
>TRBJ1-4|.|TRBV4-3|TRBD1
CASSQEDRYNEKLFF
TGCGCCAGCAGCCAAGAGGACAGGTATAATGAAAAACTGTTTTTT
>TRBJ2-3|.|TRBV5-1|.
CASSPEGHSTDTQYF
TGCGCCAGCAGCCCGGAGGGTCATAGCACAGATACGCAGTATTTT
>TRBJ1-5|few|TRBV6-2/TRBV6-3|TRBD1
CASSWTGGVWPQHF
TGTGCCAGCAGTTGGACAGGGGGGGTCTGGCCCCAGCATTTT
>TRBJ2-6|.|TRBV29-1|.
CSVMSRANSGANVLTF
TGCAGCGTAATGAGCCGGGCCAACTCTGGGGCCAACGTCCTGACTTTC
>TRBJ1-5|many|TRBV12-3/TRBV12-4|TRBD1
CASSHGTGENQPQHF
TGTGCCAGCAGTCACGGGACAGGGGAAAACCAGCCCCAGCATTTT
>TRBJ2-3|.|TRBV7-9|TRBD1
CASSSGDRGSDTQYF
TGTGCCAGCAGCTCTGGCGACAGGGGTTCGGATACGCAGTATTTT
>TRBJ1-2|medium-sized|TRBV27|.
CASSWEGNYGYTF
TGTGCCAGCAGTTGGGAGGGCAACTATGGCTACACCTTC
>TRBJ1-2|few|TRBV2|TRBD1
CASRSDRGTAYGYTF
TGTGCCAGCAGGTCAGACAGGGGTACGGCTTATGGCTACACCTTC
>TRBJ1-6|.|TRBV4-3|.
CASSYGQQNSPLHF
TGCGCCAGCAGCTACGGACAGCAGAATTCACCCCTCCACTTT
>TRBJ2-7|.|TRBV7-3|.
CASSLTLGKEQYF
TGTGCCAGCAGCTTAACGCTCGGAAAGGAGCAGTACTTC
>TRBJ1-2|.|TRBV3-1|.
CASSPKRSATLYGYTF
TGTGCCAGCAGCCCTAAGCGGTCAGCTACGCTCTATGGCTACACCTTC
>TRBJ1-6|many|TRBV6-1|.
CASGDGVAYSPLHF
TGTGCCAGCGGGGACGGAGTGGCATATTCACCCCTCCACTTT
>TRBJ2-3|.|TRBV11-2|TRBD2
CASSLRRELSGRTDTQYF
TGTGCCAGCAGCCTTCGGCGGGAGTTAAGTGGAAGAACAGATACGCAGTATTTT